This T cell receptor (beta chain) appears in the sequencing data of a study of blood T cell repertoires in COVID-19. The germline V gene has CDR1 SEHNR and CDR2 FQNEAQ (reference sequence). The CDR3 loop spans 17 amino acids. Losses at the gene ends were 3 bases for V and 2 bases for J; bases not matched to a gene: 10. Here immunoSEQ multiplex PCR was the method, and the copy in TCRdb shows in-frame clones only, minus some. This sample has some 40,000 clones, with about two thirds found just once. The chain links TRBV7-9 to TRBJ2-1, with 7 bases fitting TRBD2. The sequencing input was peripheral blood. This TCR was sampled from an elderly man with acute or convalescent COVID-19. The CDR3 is CASSFGLGGLAYNEQFF. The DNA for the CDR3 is TGTGCCAGCAGCTTTGGACTAGGCGGTTTGGCCTACAATGAGCAGTTCTTC.